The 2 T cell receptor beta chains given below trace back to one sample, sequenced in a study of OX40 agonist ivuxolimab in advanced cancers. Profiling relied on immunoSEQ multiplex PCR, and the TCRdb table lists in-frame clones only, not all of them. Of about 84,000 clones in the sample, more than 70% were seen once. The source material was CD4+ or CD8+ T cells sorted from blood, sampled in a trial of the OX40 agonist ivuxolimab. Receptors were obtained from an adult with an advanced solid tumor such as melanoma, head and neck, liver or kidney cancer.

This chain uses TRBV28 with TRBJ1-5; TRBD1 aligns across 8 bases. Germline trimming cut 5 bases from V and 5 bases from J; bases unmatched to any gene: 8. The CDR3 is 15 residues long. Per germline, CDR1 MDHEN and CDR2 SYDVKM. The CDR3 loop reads CASSPGTGAHQPQHF. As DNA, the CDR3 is TGTGCCAGCAGTCCGGGGACAGGAGCTCATCAGCCCCAGCATTTT.

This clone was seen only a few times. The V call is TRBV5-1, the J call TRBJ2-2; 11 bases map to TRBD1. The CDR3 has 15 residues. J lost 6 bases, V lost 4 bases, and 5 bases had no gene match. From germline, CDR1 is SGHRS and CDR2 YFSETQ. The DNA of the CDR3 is TGCGCCAGCAGCGGTGGACAGGGGGCACCCGGGGAGCTGTTTTTT. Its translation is CASSGGQGAPGELFF.